This entry describes one TCR beta chain. Its ends do not fully match the called genes, so a read error is possible. This sample is part of a study of blood T cell repertoires in COVID-19. About the research overall: PBMCs, B-cell-depleted T cells, or T cells were the source of the cDNA or gDNA that made up the material.

Looked up from germline, CDR1 is SGHNT and CDR2 is YYREEE (reference sequence). The CDR3 totals 15 residues. Here immunoSEQ multiplex PCR was the method, and the copy in TCRdb shows in-frame clones only, minus some. The sample carries a few hundred thousand clones, roughly nine tenths recorded once. The receptor was derived from a man between 60 and 70 years old with acute or convalescent COVID-19. Sequenced: peripheral blood. The chain couples TRBV5-4 to TRBJ1-1, with D unclear. CDR3 coding DNA: TGTACCAGCAGCTTACCCGGGCCCGGGGACACTGAAGCTTTCTTT. As protein: CTSSLPGPGDTEAFF. Full variable domain (outside the CDR3, taken from reference TRBV5-4 and TRBJ1-1): ETGVTQSPTHLIKTRGQQVTLRCSSQSGHNTVSWYQQALGQGPQFIFQYYREEENGRGNFPPRFSGLQFPNYSSELNVNALELDDSALYLCTSSLPGPGDTEAFFGQGTRLTVV.